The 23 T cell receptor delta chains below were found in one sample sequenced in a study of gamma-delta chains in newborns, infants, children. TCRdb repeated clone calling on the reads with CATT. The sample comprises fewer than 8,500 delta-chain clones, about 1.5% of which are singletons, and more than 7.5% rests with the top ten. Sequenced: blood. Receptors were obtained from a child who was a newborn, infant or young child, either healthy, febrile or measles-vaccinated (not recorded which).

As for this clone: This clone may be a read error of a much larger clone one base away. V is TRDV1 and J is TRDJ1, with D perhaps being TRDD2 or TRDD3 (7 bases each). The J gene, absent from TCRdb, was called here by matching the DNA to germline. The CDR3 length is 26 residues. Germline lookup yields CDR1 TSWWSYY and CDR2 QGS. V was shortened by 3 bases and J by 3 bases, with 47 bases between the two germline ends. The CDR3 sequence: CALGDGAAFLHTRGGIPSTHSDKLIF. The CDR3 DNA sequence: TGTGCTCTTGGGGACGGAGCGGCCTTCCTTCACACCCGCGGGGGGATTCCCTCCACGCACTCCGATAAACTCATCTTT.

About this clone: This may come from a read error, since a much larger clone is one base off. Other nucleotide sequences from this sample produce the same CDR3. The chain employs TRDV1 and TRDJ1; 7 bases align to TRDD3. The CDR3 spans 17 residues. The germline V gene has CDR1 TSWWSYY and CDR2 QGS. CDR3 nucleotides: TGTGCTCTTGGGAGTCTCCCGTACTGGGGACCCACCGATAAGCTCATCTTT. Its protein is CALGSLPYWGPTDKLIF.

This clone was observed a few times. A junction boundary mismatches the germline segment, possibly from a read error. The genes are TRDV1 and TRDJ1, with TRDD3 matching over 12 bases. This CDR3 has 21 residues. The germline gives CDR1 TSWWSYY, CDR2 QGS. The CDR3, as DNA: TGTGCTCTTAGGGAAAGGTTTTCCCCCTCCGACCTGGGGGATACGTACGATAAACTCATCTTT. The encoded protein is CALRERFSPSDLGDTYDKLIF.

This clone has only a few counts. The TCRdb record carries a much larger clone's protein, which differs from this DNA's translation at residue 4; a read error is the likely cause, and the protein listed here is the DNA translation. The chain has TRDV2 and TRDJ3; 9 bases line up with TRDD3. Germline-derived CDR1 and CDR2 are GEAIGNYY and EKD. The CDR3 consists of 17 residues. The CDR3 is CACVTGGGYWDTRQMFF. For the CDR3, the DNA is TGTGCCTGTGTCACCGGTGGGGGATACTGGGACACCCGACAGATGTTTTTC.

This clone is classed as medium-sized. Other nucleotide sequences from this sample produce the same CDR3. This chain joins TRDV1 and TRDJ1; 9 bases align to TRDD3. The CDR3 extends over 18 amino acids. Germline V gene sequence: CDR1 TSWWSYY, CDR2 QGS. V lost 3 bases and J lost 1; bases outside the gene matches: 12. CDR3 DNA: TGTGCTCTTGGGGAGCTTTATGGTACTGGGGGACCCACCGATAAACTCATCTTT. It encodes CALGELYGTGGPTDKLIF.

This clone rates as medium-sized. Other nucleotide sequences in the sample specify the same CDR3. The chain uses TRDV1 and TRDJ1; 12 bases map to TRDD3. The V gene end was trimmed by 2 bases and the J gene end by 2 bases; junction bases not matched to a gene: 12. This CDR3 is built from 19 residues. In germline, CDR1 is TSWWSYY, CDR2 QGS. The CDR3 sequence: CALGEVPPGGYEGTDKLIF. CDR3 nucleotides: TGTGCTCTTGGGGAAGTTCCGCCTGGGGGATACGAGGGGACCGATAAACTCATCTTT.

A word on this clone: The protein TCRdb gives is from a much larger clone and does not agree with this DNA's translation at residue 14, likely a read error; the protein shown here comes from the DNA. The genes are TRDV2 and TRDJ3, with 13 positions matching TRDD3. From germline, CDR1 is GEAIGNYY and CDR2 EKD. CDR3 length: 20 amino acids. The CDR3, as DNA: TGTGCCTGTGACCCGGTACTGGGGGATACGACCTCCTGGGGCACCCGACAGATGTTTTTC. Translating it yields CACDPVLGDTTSWGTRQMFF.

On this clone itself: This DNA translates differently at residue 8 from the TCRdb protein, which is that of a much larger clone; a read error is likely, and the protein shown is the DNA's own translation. The CDR3 DNA reads TGTGCCTGTGACCCCTTACTGAGGGATACCAGCTCCTGGGACACCCGACAGATGTTTTTC. Translation gives CACDPLLRDTSSWDTRQMFF. The chain is built from TRDV2 and TRDJ3, with 7 nucleotides matching TRDD3. Germline V gene sequence: CDR1 GEAIGNYY, CDR2 EKD. Unmatched junction bases numbered 13, after V lost 3 bases and J lost 0 bases. The CDR3 contains 20 residues.

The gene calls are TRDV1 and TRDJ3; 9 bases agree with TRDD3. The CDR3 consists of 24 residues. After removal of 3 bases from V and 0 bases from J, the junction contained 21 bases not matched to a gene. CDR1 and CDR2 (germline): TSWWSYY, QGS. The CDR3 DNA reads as TGTGCTCTTGGGGATCGGCCGAGGTGCCTGGGGGATCCTATAGGCTCCTGGGACACCCGACAGATGTTTTTC. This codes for CALGDRPRCLGDPIGSWDTRQMFF.

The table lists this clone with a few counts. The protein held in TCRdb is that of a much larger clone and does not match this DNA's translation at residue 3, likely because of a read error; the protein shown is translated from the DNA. This CDR3 reads CAYDTVLGDTWDTRQMFF. DNA of the CDR3: TGTGCCTATGACACCGTACTGGGGGATACCTGGGACACCCGACAGATGTTTTTC. V usage is TRDV2 and J usage is TRDJ3; TRDD3 matches 11 bases. Germline V gene sequence: CDR1 GEAIGNYY, CDR2 EKD. The CDR3 sequence is 18 residues long.

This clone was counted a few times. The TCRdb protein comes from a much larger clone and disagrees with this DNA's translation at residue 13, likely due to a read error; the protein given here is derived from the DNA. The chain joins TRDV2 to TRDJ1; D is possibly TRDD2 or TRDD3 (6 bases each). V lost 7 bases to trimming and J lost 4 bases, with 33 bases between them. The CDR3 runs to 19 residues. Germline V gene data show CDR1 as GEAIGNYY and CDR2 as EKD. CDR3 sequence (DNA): TGTGCCTGCCGGCCTTCCCCCGTGAAGGACTGGGCGGCCGGCGATAAACTCATCTTT. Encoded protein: CACRPSPVKDWAAGDKLIF.

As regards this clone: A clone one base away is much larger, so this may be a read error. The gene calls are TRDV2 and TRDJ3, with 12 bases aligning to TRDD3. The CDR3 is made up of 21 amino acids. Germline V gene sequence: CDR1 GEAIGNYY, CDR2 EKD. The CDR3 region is CACDTVAGGYALSWDARQMFF. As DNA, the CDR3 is TGTGCCTGTGACACCGTCGCTGGGGGATACGCCCTCTCCTGGGACGCCCGACAGATGTTTTTC.

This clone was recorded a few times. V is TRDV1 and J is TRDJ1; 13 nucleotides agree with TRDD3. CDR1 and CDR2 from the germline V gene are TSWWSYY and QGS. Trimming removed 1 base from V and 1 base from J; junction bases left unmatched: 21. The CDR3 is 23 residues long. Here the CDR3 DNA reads TGTGCTCTTGGGGAACACATGCCTAGGTGGGTTACTGGGGGATACGGGGGCACCGATAAACTCATCTTT. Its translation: CALGEHMPRWVTGGYGGTDKLIF.

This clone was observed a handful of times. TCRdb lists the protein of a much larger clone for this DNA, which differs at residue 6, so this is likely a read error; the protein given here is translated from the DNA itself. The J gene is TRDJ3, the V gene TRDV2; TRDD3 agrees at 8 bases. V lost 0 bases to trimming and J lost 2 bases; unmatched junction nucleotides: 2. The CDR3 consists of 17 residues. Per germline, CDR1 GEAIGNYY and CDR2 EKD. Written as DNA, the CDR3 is TGTGCCTGTGACACCCGGGGGGATACCTGGGACACCCGACAGATGTTTTTC. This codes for CACDTRGDTWDTRQMFF.

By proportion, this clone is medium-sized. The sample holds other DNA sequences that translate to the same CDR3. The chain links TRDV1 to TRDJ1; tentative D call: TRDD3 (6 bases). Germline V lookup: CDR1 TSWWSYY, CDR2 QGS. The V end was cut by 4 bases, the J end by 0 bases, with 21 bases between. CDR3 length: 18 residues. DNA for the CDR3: TGTGCTCTTGGGGCCTCTTTTCCCGGGGATCTGTACACCGATAAACTCATCTTT. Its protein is CALGASFPGDLYTDKLIF.

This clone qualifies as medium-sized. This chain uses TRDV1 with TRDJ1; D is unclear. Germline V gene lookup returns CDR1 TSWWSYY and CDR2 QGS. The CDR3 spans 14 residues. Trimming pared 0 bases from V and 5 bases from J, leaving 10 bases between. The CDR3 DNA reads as TGTGCTCTTGGGGAACTCCTCCCCCATGATAAACTCATCTTT. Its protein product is CALGELLPHDKLIF.

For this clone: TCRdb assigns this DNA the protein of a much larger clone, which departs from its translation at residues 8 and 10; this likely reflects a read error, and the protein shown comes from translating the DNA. The CDR3 sequence: CACDYWGTSLDTRQMFF. The CDR3, as DNA: TGTGCCTGTGACTACTGGGGGACCTCCTTGGACACCCGACAGATGTTTTTC. This chain uses TRDV2 with TRDJ3; TRDD3 matches 9 bases. The CDR3 has 17 residues. CDR1 and CDR2 (germline): GEAIGNYY, EKD.

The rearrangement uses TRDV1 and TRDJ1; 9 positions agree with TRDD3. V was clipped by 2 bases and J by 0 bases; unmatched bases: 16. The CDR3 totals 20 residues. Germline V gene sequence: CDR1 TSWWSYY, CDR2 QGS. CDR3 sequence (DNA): TGTGCTCTTGGGGAATTATCCTACTATCTGGGGATACGTTACACCGATAAACTCATCTTT. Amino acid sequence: CALGELSYYLGIRYTDKLIF.

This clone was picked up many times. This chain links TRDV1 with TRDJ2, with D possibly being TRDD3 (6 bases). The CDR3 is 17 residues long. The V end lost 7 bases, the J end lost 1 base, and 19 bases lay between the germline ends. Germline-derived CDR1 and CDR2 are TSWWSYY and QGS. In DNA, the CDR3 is TGTGCTCTTGAGAAAGGGTACCTGGGGATTTTGACAGCACAACTCTTCTTT. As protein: CALEKGYLGILTAQLFF.

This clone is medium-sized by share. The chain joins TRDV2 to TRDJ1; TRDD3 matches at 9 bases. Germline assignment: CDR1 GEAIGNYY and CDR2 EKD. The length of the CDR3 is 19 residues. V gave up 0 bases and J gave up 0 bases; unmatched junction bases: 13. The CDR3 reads CACDTGHLGDSIYTDKLIF. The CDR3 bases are TGTGCCTGTGACACCGGGCATCTGGGGGATTCCATTTACACCGATAAACTCATCTTT.

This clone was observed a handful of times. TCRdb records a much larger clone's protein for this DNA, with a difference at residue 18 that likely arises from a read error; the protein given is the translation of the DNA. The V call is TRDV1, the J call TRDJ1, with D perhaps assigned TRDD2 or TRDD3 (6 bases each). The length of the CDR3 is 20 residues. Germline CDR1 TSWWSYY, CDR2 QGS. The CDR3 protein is CALGGPSGGDRGSYTDKPIF. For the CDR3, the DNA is TGTGCTCTTGGGGGGCCTTCCGGGGGCGATCGGGGATCCTACACCGATAAACCCATCTTT.

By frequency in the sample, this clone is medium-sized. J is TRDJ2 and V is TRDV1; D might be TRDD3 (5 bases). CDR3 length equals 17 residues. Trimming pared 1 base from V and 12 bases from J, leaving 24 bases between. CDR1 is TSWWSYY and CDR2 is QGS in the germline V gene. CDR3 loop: CALGEQILLRARWELFF. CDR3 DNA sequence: TGTGCTCTTGGGGAACAGATACTCCTCCGAGCACGTTGGGAACTCTTCTTT.

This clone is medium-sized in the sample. CDR3 residues: CACDPLLGDTSSWDTRQMFF. The CDR3 region has the DNA TGTGCCTGTGACCCCTTACTGGGGGATACCAGCTCCTGGGACACCCGACAGATGTTTTTC. The genes are TRDV2 and TRDJ3, with 12 bases aligning to TRDD3. V lost 3 bases to trimming and J lost 0 bases; unmatched junction nucleotides: 8. Per the germline V gene, CDR1 is GEAIGNYY and CDR2 is EKD. There are 20 residues in the CDR3.